These 7 T cell receptor beta chains share one sample of origin, sequenced in a study of blood T cell repertoires in COVID-19. Produced via immunoSEQ multiplex PCR; TCRdb's table is partial and in-frame only. This sample has around 200,000 clones; approximately 86% occur once, and the top ten carry roughly 7%. Sequencing was done on a sample of peripheral blood. These receptors were taken from a woman older than 75 in a cohort sampled during active or convalescent COVID-19.

The CDR3 here is CATSDPRFHEETQYF. For the CDR3, the DNA is TGTGCCACCAGTGACCCGAGATTTCACGAAGAGACCCAGTACTTC. The chain recombines TRBV24-1 with TRBJ2-5; D gene ambiguous. Germline-derived CDR1 and CDR2 are KGHDR and SFDVKD. The CDR3 extends over 15 amino acids. V was shortened by 4 bases and J by 3 bases, with 14 bases between the two germline ends.

V is TRBV6-4 and J is TRBJ1-2, with D possibly being TRBD1 (6 bases). Germline V gives CDR1 MRHNA, CDR2 SNTAGT. This CDR3 has 15 amino acids. With 5 bases removed from V and 0 bases from J, the gap between germline ends came to 13 bases. The CDR3 DNA reads as TGTGCCAGCAGTCGTACAGGGCTATCTAACTATGGCTACACCTTC. Amino acid sequence: CASSRTGLSNYGYTF.

The CDR3 DNA is TGTGCCACCAGCAGAGGGACAGGGTCTTACGAGCAGTACGTC. Translating gives CATSRGTGSYEQYV. The chain employs TRBV15 and TRBJ2-7, with 8 bases that match TRBD1. Germline-derived CDR1 and CDR2 are LNHNV and YYDKDF (reference sequence). After removal of 1 base from V and 4 bases from J, the junction contained 3 bases not matched to a gene. This CDR3 is built from 14 residues.

This chain joins TRBV2 and TRBJ2-1, with TRBD2 identical over 11 bases. The CDR3 consists of 14 residues. V was clipped by 5 bases and J by 13 bases; unmatched bases: 10. The germline gives CDR1 SNHLY, CDR2 FYNNEI. The DNA of the CDR3 is TGTGCCAGCAGTCCAACAAGCCTAGCGGGAGGTCAGTTCTTC. Encoded protein: CASSPTSLAGGQFF.

The chain links TRBV11-2 to TRBJ2-5, with D perhaps TRBD1 (5 bases). Trimming shortened V by 2 bases and J by 0 bases, and 7 bases separated the two germline ends. CDR1 SGHAT and CDR2 FQNNGV come from the germline V gene. This CDR3 comprises 14 residues. CDR3 DNA: TGTGCCAGCAGCTTACGACAGAACCAAGAGACCCAGTACTTC. Its protein is CASSLRQNQETQYF.

This clone was counted once. V is TRBV6-2 or TRBV6-3 and J is TRBJ1-5, with D perhaps TRBD1 (6 bases). V lost 4 bases to trimming and J lost 7 bases, with 8 bases between them. Germline lookup yields CDR1 MNHEY and CDR2 SVGEGT. This CDR3 has 12 amino acids. CDR3 loop: CASSSGGQPQHF. The CDR3 region has the DNA TGTGCCAGCAGTTCTGGGGGCCAGCCCCAGCATTTT.

In this sample, this clone turned up a few times. The chain carries TRBV6-4 and TRBJ2-7; TRBD2 aligns across 11 bases. The CDR3 runs 15 residues. The ends lost 6 bases at V and 0 bases at J; junction bases unmatched: 4. Germline CDR1 MRHNA, CDR2 SNTAGT. CDR3 region: CASSPTSGSSYEQYV. The DNA for the CDR3 is TGTGCCAGCAGCCCCACTAGCGGGAGCTCCTACGAGCAGTACGTC.